The present entry profiles one TCR beta chain with its context. Its antigen is currently unknown. J gave up 3 bases and V 11 bases, and 8 bases lay outside the gene matches. CDR1 is PRHDT and CDR2 is FYEKMQ in the germline V gene (reference sequence). The CDR3 totals 17 residues. At a deep level, the assay was run. The assay was immunoSEQ multiplex PCR, and TCRdb's table has in-frame clones only and misses some. The sample yields some 1,400,000 clones, roughly 97% seen once. The sample originates from a study of shared clonotypes between healthy human individuals. Study outcomes and limitations: Naive CD4 clonotypes overlapped across a handful of donors at roughly 5%. Some clonotypes were shared by all four sorted-subset donors, while others were not shared. The non-shared ones had lower generation probabilities than the shared ones.

The material sequenced was naive CD4+ T cells sorted from blood. As for subset: CD45RA+ positively selected. The chain employs TRBV13 and TRBJ2-6; 15 bases line up with TRBD2. This TCR was recovered from a man younger than 45 in good health. The CDR3 spells CAGMRTSGRGGANVLTF. The CDR3 nucleotides are TGTGCCGGCATGAGGACTAGCGGGAGGGGTGGGGCCAACGTCCTGACTTTC. The full variable domain, completed using reference TRBV13 and TRBJ2-6, is AAGVIQSPRHLIKEKRETATLKCYPIPRHDTVYWYQQGPGQDPQFLISFYEKMQSDKGSIPDRFSAQQFSDYHSELNMSSLELGDSALYFCAGMRTSGRGGANVLTFGAGSRLTVL.